The 3 T cell receptor beta chains given below trace back to one sample, sequenced in a study of graft-versus-host responses after intestinal transplantation. The assay was immunoSEQ multiplex PCR, and TCRdb's table has in-frame clones only and misses some. The sample includes some 120,000 clones, just over 90% of them seen just once. These receptors lack a known antigen. The sample in question was unstimulated CD4+ T cells sorted from spleen or lymph node cells, obtained before intestinal transplant. The receptors derive from a human donor who received an intestinal transplant.

The chain carries TRBV7-2 and TRBJ1-1; D gene uncertain. This CDR3 region has 13 residues. Deletions cut 8 bases from V and 0 bases from J, with 10 bases between. Germline V gene data show CDR1 as SGHTA and CDR2 as FQGNSA. In DNA form, the CDR3 reads TGTGCCAGCCGGACGGATATGAACACTGAAGCTTTCTTT. It yields the protein CASRTDMNTEAFF.

This clone occurred a few times. This rearrangement joins TRBV18 to TRBJ2-7, with unresolved D. V was trimmed by 4 bases and J by 2 bases, leaving 6 bases between them. Germline CDR1 and CDR2: KGHSH and LQKENI. The CDR3 extends over 12 amino acids. The CDR3 spells CASSRATYEQYF. DNA for the CDR3: TGTGCCAGCTCACGGGCTACCTACGAGCAGTACTTC.

J is TRBJ2-1 and V is TRBV9, with 10 bases lining up with TRBD1. The junction had 9 bases not matched to a gene; V was cut back by 0 bases and J by 6 bases. This CDR3 comprises 17 residues. Germline assignment: CDR1 SGDLS and CDR2 YYNGEE. The CDR3 sequence: CASSVAIGDRGPNEQFF. The CDR3, as DNA: TGTGCCAGCAGCGTAGCAATAGGGGACAGGGGACCCAATGAGCAGTTCTTC.